This TCR beta chain was captured by sequencing in a study of spatial heterogeneity in lung cancer. A unique molecular identifier was attached to every TCR cDNA molecule. TCRdb re-called the 5' RACE reads through MiXCR, storing one row per CDR3 protein. The data contain tens of thousands of distinct CDR3 sequences, about 12% of them singletons. Documented time point: sample taken at primary tumor resection. Sequencing was performed on whole RNA extracted from tumor and nontumor lung tissue, or from frozen PBMC, and the material was left unsorted. This TCR was recovered from a male donor with early-stage non-small cell lung cancer. The sample here was PBMCs, taken at surgery.

The DNA for the CDR3 is TGTGCCAGCAGCTCGGGACAGGGAGACGAGCAGTACTTC. Translated, it gives CASSSGQGDEQYF. This chain uses TRBV11-2 with TRBJ2-7; TRBD1 aligns across 9 bases. CDR3 size: 13 residues. Trimming cost V 4 bases and J 5 bases; bases outside gene matches: 3. The germline gives CDR1 SGHAT, CDR2 FQNNGV.